These 30 T cell receptor beta chains came from one sample sequenced in a study of T cell changes during pregnancy in multiple sclerosis. The repertoire was sequenced with immunoSEQ multiplex PCR; TCRdb's copy has only in-frame clones and lacks some. The sample gives some 37,000 clones, 75% to 95% of which show up once; around 10% is in the top ten. The source was CD8+ T cells from peripheral blood mononuclear cells, collected after pregnancy. These receptors all come from a female donor with multiple sclerosis, enrolled in a pregnancy study.

There are a few counts of this clone. This chain links TRBV10-3 with TRBJ2-2; the D gene is possibly TRBD1 (5 bases). The CDR3 runs to 13 residues. V shed 6 bases and J shed 5 bases, with 10 bases lying between them. Germline lookup yields CDR1 ENHRY and CDR2 SYGVKD. CDR3 nucleotide sequence: TGTGCCATCAGGGGGAAGGGGACCGGGGAGCTGTTTTTT. This gives the protein CAIRGKGTGELFF.

By sample fraction, this clone is medium-sized (0.01 to 0.1%). The CDR3 protein is CASSSLQGQPQHF. The CDR3 coding sequence is TGTGCCAGTAGTAGTTTACAGGGCCAGCCCCAGCATTTT. The chain combines TRBV19 with TRBJ1-5, with D maybe TRBD1 (6 bases). The CDR3 contains 13 residues. V was clipped by 4 bases and J by 7 bases, with 11 bases between them. Germline-derived CDR1 and CDR2 are LNHDA and SQIVND (reference sequence).

The chain links TRBV10-3 to TRBJ2-2; TRBD1 is a possible D gene (5 bases). V lost 9 bases and J lost 1, with 12 bases in between. This CDR3 is 14 amino acids long. Germline V gene data show CDR1 as ENHRY and CDR2 as SYGVKD. CDR3 DNA sequence: TGTGCCATTAAAGGGCAGGGGAACACCGGGGAGCTGTTTTTT. Translation gives CAIKGQGNTGELFF.

The rearrangement uses TRBV5-1 and TRBJ2-7; D ambiguous. Germline V lookup: CDR1 SGHRS, CDR2 YFSETQ. Trimming removed 8 bases at V and 3 bases at J, with 18 bases between. CDR3 length: 14 amino acids. This CDR3 reads CASAVEKGYYEQYF. In DNA, the CDR3 is TGCGCCAGTGCGGTGGAAAAAGGATACTACGAGCAGTACTTC.

This chain uses TRBV14 with TRBJ2-1, with 7 bases fitting TRBD2. The CDR3 has 16 amino acids. Germline lookup yields CDR1 SGHDN and CDR2 FVKESK. With 6 bases clipped from V and 9 bases from J, the junction kept 17 bases outside the gene matches. This CDR3 reads CASSQISGAPPSEQFF. For the CDR3, the DNA is TGTGCCAGCAGTCAAATCAGCGGGGCCCCACCGAGTGAGCAGTTCTTC.

The chain is built from TRBV27 and TRBJ2-7; possible D gene TRBD1, 5 bases. CDR1 is MNHEY, CDR2 SMNVEV, per germline (reference sequence). This CDR3 is built from 11 residues. Trimming removed 4 bases from V and 4 bases from J, with 5 bases in between. In DNA, the CDR3 is TGTGCCAGCAGTTCAGGGTACGAGCAGTACTTC. The encoded protein is CASSSGYEQYF.

V usage is TRBV9 and J usage is TRBJ2-3; 11 bases agree with TRBD2. Germline V gene lookup returns CDR1 SGDLS and CDR2 YYNGEE. The ends lost 4 bases at V and 2 bases at J; junction bases unmatched: 18. This CDR3 contains 20 residues. CDR3 nucleotides: TGTGCCAGCAGCTCCAACGTGTGGGCTAGCGGGAGGCATCCCACAGATACGCAGTATTTT. Its protein is CASSSNVWASGRHPTDTQYF.

This clone was picked up one time. The rearrangement joins TRBV19 to TRBJ1-1; 9 bases fit TRBD1. Trimming removed 6 bases from V and 5 bases from J; junction bases left unmatched: 4. Germline V gene data show CDR1 as LNHDA and CDR2 as SQIVND (reference sequence). There are 13 residues in the CDR3. Here the CDR3 reads CASRGTGRTEAFF. CDR3 coding DNA: TGTGCCAGTAGGGGGACAGGGCGAACTGAAGCTTTCTTT. The variable domain in full, with the rest retrieved from reference TRBV19 and TRBJ1-1, is DGGITQSPKYLFRKEGQNVTLSCEQNLNHDAMYWYRQDPGQGLRLIYYSQIVNDFQKGDIAEGYSVSREKKESFPLTVTSAQKNPTAFYLCASRGTGRTEAFFGQGTRLTVV.

This rearrangement joins TRBV9 to TRBJ2-1; 9 positions agree with TRBD2. CDR1 SGDLS and CDR2 YYNGEE come from the germline V gene. The CDR3 runs to 16 residues. Germline trimming cut 0 bases from V and 10 bases from J; bases unmatched to any gene: 11. As DNA, the CDR3 is TGTGCCAGCAGCGTAGCTCTCCTAGCGGGGCAGGAGGAGCAGTTCTTC. Amino acids: CASSVALLAGQEEQFF. The variable domain in full, with the rest retrieved from reference TRBV9 and TRBJ2-1, is DSGVTQTPKHLITATGQRVTLRCSPRSGDLSVYWYQQSLDQGLQFLIQYYNGEERAKGNILERFSAQQFPDLHSELNLSSLELGDSALYFCASSVALLAGQEEQFFGPGTRLTVL.

This rearrangement joins TRBV9 to TRBJ1-5; the D gene is possibly TRBD1 (5 bases). This CDR3 spans 15 amino acids. The V and J ends lost 3 bases and 0 bases respectively, with 10 bases between them. Germline assignment: CDR1 SGDLS and CDR2 YYNGEE. The CDR3 sequence: CASSAGWASNQPQHF. CDR3 coding DNA: TGTGCCAGCAGCGCAGGGTGGGCTAGCAATCAGCCCCAGCATTTT.

This rearrangement joins TRBV11-1 to TRBJ2-1, with 8 bases identical to TRBD2. CDR3 length: 14 amino acids. The J segment lost 7 bases and the V segment lost 2 bases, leaving 4 bases of the junction unmatched. From germline, CDR1 is SGHAT and CDR2 FQDESV (reference sequence). In nucleotides, the CDR3 is TGTGCCAGCAGCTTAAGACTAGCGCAAAATGAGCAGTTCTTC. Its translation: CASSLRLAQNEQFF.

The CDR3: CASSLLAGGRNEQYF. For the CDR3, the DNA is TGTGCCAGCAGTTTATTGGCGGGAGGAAGGAACGAGCAGTACTTC. The chain is built from TRBV28 and TRBJ2-7; TRBD2 matches at 8 bases. CDR1 is MDHEN, CDR2 SYDVKM, per germline. The trim removed 1 base at V and 5 bases at J, leaving 7 bases unmatched. The CDR3 has 15 residues.

This clone came up a few times. The genes are TRBV19 and TRBJ1-5; TRBD1 matches at 12 bases. J was trimmed by 4 bases and V by 5 bases; bases with no gene match: 9. The V gene's germline CDR1 is LNHDA and CDR2 SQIVND (reference sequence). This CDR3 spans 17 amino acids. CDR3 sequence reads: CASSHARDRGPNQPQHF. In DNA form, the CDR3 reads TGTGCCAGTAGTCACGCGAGGGACAGGGGGCCAAATCAGCCCCAGCATTTT. Drawing the rest from reference TRBV19 and TRBJ1-5, the complete variable domain is DGGITQSPKYLFRKEGQNVTLSCEQNLNHDAMYWYRQDPGQGLRLIYYSQIVNDFQKGDIAEGYSVSREKKESFPLTVTSAQKNPTAFYLCASSHARDRGPNQPQHFGDGTRLSIL.

In its sample, this clone was seen once. The chain uses TRBV7-9 and TRBJ2-7; D is uncertain. V lost 1 base and J 3 bases, leaving 10 bases between the germline ends. The CDR3 is made up of 14 amino acids. Germline values: CDR1 SEHNR, CDR2 FQNEAQ (reference sequence). The CDR3 is CASSLVGSGYEQYF. CDR3 sequence (DNA): TGTGCCAGCAGCTTAGTGGGTTCGGGCTACGAGCAGTACTTC.

This clone was found once. The genes are TRBV6-5 and TRBJ2-7; tentative D call: TRBD1 (5 bases). Deletions cut 0 bases from V and 2 bases from J, with 11 bases between. The CDR3 runs 15 residues. The germline V gene has CDR1 MNHEY and CDR2 SVGAGI. CDR3 coding DNA: TGTGCCAGCAGTTACTCGGTAGGGGAAACCTACGAGCAGTACTTC. Residues: CASSYSVGETYEQYF.

In its sample, this clone was seen once. The chain uses TRBV4-1 and TRBJ2-3; no clear D gene. Germline CDR1 is MGHRA and CDR2 is YSYEKL. This CDR3 spans 15 amino acids. Trimming took 4 bases from V and 0 from J, leaving 11 bases between them. CDR3 DNA: TGCGCCAGCAGCCCTGAGGTGGCTAGCACAGATACGCAGTATTTT. Amino acid sequence: CASSPEVASTDTQYF.

The chain couples TRBV2 to TRBJ1-1, with D hard to call. In germline, CDR1 is SNHLY, CDR2 FYNNEI. V gave up 3 bases and J gave up 7 bases, with 18 bases separating them. The CDR3 loop spans 15 amino acids. CDR3 loop: CASSDPAARRGEAFF. The CDR3 coding sequence is TGTGCCAGCAGTGATCCGGCAGCCCGGCGCGGTGAAGCTTTCTTT.

The chain uses TRBV19 and TRBJ1-1; possible D gene TRBD1, 6 bases. Trimming removed 7 bases at V and 0 bases at J, with 15 bases between. In germline, CDR1 is LNHDA, CDR2 SQIVND (reference sequence). The CDR3 runs to 15 residues. The CDR3 is CASTWGGAMNTEAFF. The CDR3 region has the DNA TGTGCCAGTACTTGGGGGGGGGCGATGAACACTGAAGCTTTCTTT. Drawing the rest from reference TRBV19 and TRBJ1-1, the complete variable domain is DGGITQSPKYLFRKEGQNVTLSCEQNLNHDAMYWYRQDPGQGLRLIYYSQIVNDFQKGDIAEGYSVSREKKESFPLTVTSAQKNPTAFYLCASTWGGAMNTEAFFGQGTRLTVV.

This rearrangement joins TRBV6-6 to TRBJ1-2; D unresolved. CDR3 length: 14 residues. From germline, CDR1 is MNHNY and CDR2 SVGAGI (reference sequence). V shed 0 bases and J shed 5 bases, with 10 bases lying between them. CDR3 coding DNA: TGTGCCAGCAGTTACTCTCTGGGAGGGTATGGCTACACCTTC. The encoded protein is CASSYSLGGYGYTF.

The chain uses TRBV5-5 and TRBJ1-1; no clear D. The CDR3 contains 14 residues. Per the germline V gene, CDR1 is SGHKS and CDR2 is YYEKEE (reference sequence). V lost 4 bases to trimming and J lost 2 bases, with 12 bases between them. The CDR3 coding sequence is TGTGCCAGCAGCCCCCCGAACTTTAACACTGAAGCTTTCTTT. Its translation is CASSPPNFNTEAFF.

This chain connects TRBV27 to TRBJ2-7; 11 positions match TRBD1. From germline, CDR1 is MNHEY and CDR2 SMNVEV (reference sequence). The CDR3 extends over 15 amino acids. J gave up 6 bases and V 1 base, and 5 bases lay outside the gene matches. DNA for the CDR3: TGTGCCAGCAGTTTATTAAGGACAGGGGGCGGCGAGCAGTACTTC. Residues: CASSLLRTGGGEQYF.

The rearrangement uses TRBV2 and TRBJ2-7; TRBD1 might be the D (5 bases). V was clipped by 5 bases and J by 4 bases, with 12 bases between them. This CDR3 is 13 amino acids long. Germline V lookup: CDR1 SNHLY, CDR2 FYNNEI. For the CDR3, the DNA is TGTGCCAGCAGTTGGCAGGGTGGGTACGAGCAGTACTTC. The encoded protein is CASSWQGGYEQYF.

The chain combines TRBV6-1 with TRBJ2-1; D ambiguous. Trimming removed 10 bases from V and 11 bases from J, with 21 bases in between. This CDR3 is built from 13 residues. Germline CDR1 and CDR2: MNHNS and SASEGT. The CDR3 protein is CATTSPNEPKQFF. CDR3 in DNA: TGTGCCACCACGTCCCCAAATGAACCTAAGCAGTTCTTC.

The gene calls are TRBV5-6 and TRBJ2-7, with a possible D match to TRBD2 (6 bases). Per the germline V gene, CDR1 is SGHDT and CDR2 is YYEEEE. The length of the CDR3 is 12 residues. V was trimmed by 4 bases and J by 12 bases, leaving 17 bases between them. The CDR3: CASSLEGGEVYF. CDR3 in DNA: TGTGCCAGCAGCCTTGAGGGTGGGGAGGTGTACTTC.

This chain joins TRBV27 and TRBJ1-5, with 9 bases that match TRBD1. Germline loops: CDR1 MNHEY, CDR2 SMNVEV (reference sequence). The J segment lost 6 bases and the V segment lost 4 bases, leaving 7 bases of the junction unmatched. CDR3 length: 15 amino acids. The CDR3 DNA follows: TGTGCCAGCAGTTCCCGGGACAGGGAAGGTCAGCCCCAGCATTTT. Its protein is CASSSRDREGQPQHF.

The chain couples TRBV4-1 to TRBJ2-7; 7 bases agree with TRBD2. The CDR3 contains 18 residues. V was clipped by 3 bases and J by 1 base; unmatched bases: 15. Per the germline V gene, CDR1 is MGHRA and CDR2 is YSYEKL. The CDR3 nucleotides read TGCGCCAGCAGCCAGGCTACAACTAGCGCGAAATCTTCCTACGAGCAGTACTTC. Translating gives CASSQATTSAKSSYEQYF.

The J gene is TRBJ2-5, the V gene TRBV7-9; 7 bases agree with TRBD1. V lost 4 bases and J lost 4; bases outside the gene matches: 12. Germline V gene sequence: CDR1 SEHNR, CDR2 FQNEAQ (reference sequence). The CDR3 consists of 16 residues. This CDR3 is CASSSPGDRVRETQYF. CDR3 nucleotides: TGTGCCAGCAGCTCGCCCGGCGACAGGGTGAGAGAGACCCAGTACTTC.

The chain combines TRBV2 with TRBJ2-7; 7 bases match TRBD1. CDR1 and CDR2 (germline): SNHLY, FYNNEI. After removal of 7 bases from V and 0 bases from J, the junction contained 6 bases not matched to a gene. CDR3 size: 14 residues. CDR3 sequence (DNA): TGTGCCAGCATGGAACAGGGGCCCTCCTACGAGCAGTACTTC. Protein product: CASMEQGPSYEQYF.

The genes are TRBV4-1 and TRBJ1-1, with 8 bases that match TRBD1. From germline, CDR1 is MGHRA and CDR2 YSYEKL. This CDR3 has 15 amino acids. J lost 2 bases, V lost 2 bases, and 4 bases had no gene match. This chain's CDR3 is CASSQIGTGNTEAFF. The CDR3 bases are TGCGCCAGCAGCCAAATCGGGACAGGTAACACTGAAGCTTTCTTT.

The table lists this clone with a few counts. The genes are TRBV7-3 and TRBJ1-1; 7 nucleotides align to TRBD1. V lost 2 bases to trimming and J lost 5 bases; unmatched junction nucleotides: 8. CDR3 size: 15 residues. Germline V gene data show CDR1 as SGHTA and CDR2 as FQGTGA. This chain's CDR3 is CASSLEQGFHTEAFF. In DNA form, the CDR3 reads TGTGCCAGCAGCTTAGAACAGGGGTTCCATACTGAAGCTTTCTTT.